This passage covers 28 T cell receptor beta chains from one sample sequenced in a study of CD8+ T cells in alopecia areata (dated by TCRdb to 2016 to 2018). The protocol used for the library was the immunoSEQ multiplex PCR assay. RNA was extracted from all samples and reverse transcribed into cDNA as template for TCR sequencing. Held by TCRdb, this immuneACCESS table contains in-frame sequences only and omits some clones. Under half of the omission traces to an unresolved V gene where checked; the cause of the rest is unknown. The table for this sample lists roughly 200,000 clones; roughly 60% of them were counted only once. The leading ten clones occupy 1.5% to 2% of the sample. The time point tag for this specimen amounts to: baseline before oral tofacitinib. Material: CD4+ T cells sorted from blood, obtained at week 0. The receptors come from a human donor with alopecia areata.

V and J are TRBV5-1 and TRBJ2-6; D not certain. Trimming removed 4 bases from V and 3 bases from J, with 5 bases in between. Germline CDR1 SGHRS, CDR2 YFSETQ. The CDR3 length is 13 residues. CDR3 protein: CASSPGGANVLTF. For the CDR3, the DNA is TGCGCCAGCAGCCCCGGTGGGGCCAACGTCCTGACTTTC.

V and J are TRBV5-6 and TRBJ2-7; D unclear. Germline V lookup: CDR1 SGHDT, CDR2 YYEEEE. CDR3 length: 14 residues. The ends were cut back, 1 base at V and 2 bases at J, with 10 bases in the middle. CDR3 region: CASSLMGNPYEQYF. CDR3 nucleotide sequence: TGTGCCAGCAGCTTGATGGGAAACCCCTACGAGCAGTACTTC.

This clone appeared a single time. The chain employs TRBV28 and TRBJ2-7; D gene ambiguous. Germline loops: CDR1 MDHEN, CDR2 SYDVKM. CDR3 length equals 13 residues. Trimming took off 5 bases at V and 0 bases at J, with 8 bases between the two ends. CDR3 sequence reads: CASSPRNSYEQYF. In DNA form, the CDR3 reads TGTGCCAGCAGTCCCCGGAACTCCTACGAGCAGTACTTC.

CDR3 sequence (DNA): TGTGCCTGGAAAAGGCGGGGACCCTACAATGAGCAGTTCTTC. As protein: CAWKRRGPYNEQFF. V gene TRBV30 combines with J gene TRBJ2-1; possibly TRBD2 for D (6 bases). The CDR3 contains 14 residues. Per the germline V gene, CDR1 is GTSNPN and CDR2 is SVGIG (reference sequence). Trimming shortened V by 4 bases and J by 2 bases, and 12 bases separated the two germline ends.

This clone has just a few counts. The chain has TRBV29-1 and TRBJ1-4; D ambiguous. Germline CDR1 and CDR2: SQVTM and ANQGSEA. Between the trimmed V and J ends, which lost 3 bases and 8 bases, there was a span of 13 bases. The CDR3 spans 13 residues. Written as DNA, the CDR3 is TGCAGCGTTGATGCGGGAGGCGGGGAAAAACTGTTTTTT. Protein: CSVDAGGGEKLFF.

In its sample, this clone was seen once. The V and J genes are TRBV4-3 and TRBJ2-7; D is ambiguous. This CDR3 comprises 14 residues. V lost 1 base and J 5 bases, leaving 12 bases between the germline ends. Germline loops: CDR1 LGHNA, CDR2 YSLEER. DNA of the CDR3: TGCGCCAGCAGCCAAGTTGGTGGTTCTAACGAGCAGTACTTC. It is translated as CASSQVGGSNEQYF.

This clone was detected a few times. The genes are TRBV7-9 and TRBJ2-3, with 9 positions matching TRBD2. The ends lost 3 bases at V and 2 bases at J; junction bases unmatched: 6. The CDR3 consists of 16 residues. The germline gives CDR1 SEHNR, CDR2 FQNEAQ (reference sequence). CDR3 sequence reads: CASSFRRGGFTDTQYF. The CDR3 region has the DNA TGTGCCAGCAGCTTTCGGCGGGGGGGCTTCACAGATACGCAGTATTTT.

This clone occurred once. The chain employs TRBV30 and TRBJ2-6; D not certain. Germline-derived CDR1 and CDR2 are GTSNPN and SVGIG (reference sequence). The CDR3 has 11 amino acids. Trimming took 2 bases from V and 13 from J, leaving 9 bases between them. The CDR3 DNA is TGTGCCTGGAGTCGCGTCGGAGTCCTGACTTTC. Protein product: CAWSRVGVLTF.

The chain uses TRBV9 and TRBJ2-5; 10 positions match TRBD1. This CDR3 spans 17 amino acids. The V gene's germline CDR1 is SGDLS and CDR2 YYNGEE. Trimming removed 0 bases from V and 1 base from J; junction bases left unmatched: 6. CDR3: CASSVAGGQGTQETQYF. The CDR3 DNA follows: TGTGCCAGCAGCGTAGCCGGGGGACAGGGGACCCAAGAGACCCAGTACTTC.

The rearrangement joins TRBV15 to TRBJ2-7; D is uncertain. V was cut by 2 bases and J by 0 bases, with 8 bases left in between. Germline CDR1 is LNHNV and CDR2 is YYDKDF (reference sequence). This CDR3 region has 14 residues. In DNA form, the CDR3 reads TGTGCCACCAGCAGACAGGTGGACTCCTACGAGCAGTACTTC. Protein product: CATSRQVDSYEQYF.

The V gene is TRBV18, the J gene TRBJ2-7; D perhaps matches TRBD1 (5 bases). V shed 6 bases and J shed 1 base, with 13 bases lying between them. Germline values: CDR1 KGHSH, CDR2 LQKENI. This CDR3 spans 14 amino acids. CDR3 in DNA: TGTGCCAGCTCCGAAGGGGCAAGGTCCTACGAGCAGTACTTC. As protein: CASSEGARSYEQYF.

The chain has TRBV19 and TRBJ2-1; D unresolved. V dropped 4 bases and J dropped 10 bases, with 11 bases sitting between them. The CDR3 covers 12 residues. The germline V gene encodes CDR1 LNHDA and CDR2 SQIVND (reference sequence). The CDR3 is CASSTFNDEQFF. Here the CDR3 DNA reads TGTGCCAGTAGTACGTTTAACGACGAGCAGTTCTTC.

The V gene is TRBV29-1, the J gene TRBJ1-2; no reliable D call. The germline V gene encodes CDR1 SQVTM and CDR2 ANQGSEA. V lost 0 bases, J lost 6 bases, and 11 bases lay in between. The CDR3 runs to 13 residues. CDR3 sequence (DNA): TGCAGCGTTGAAGATCCAGGTTTTAATGGCTACACCTTC. Translation gives CSVEDPGFNGYTF.

The rearrangement links TRBV30 to TRBJ2-2; 12 nucleotides agree with TRBD2. The CDR3 runs 15 residues. The trim removed 3 bases at V and 5 bases at J, leaving 4 bases unmatched. Germline CDR1 GTSNPN, CDR2 SVGIG (reference sequence). CDR3 nucleotides: TGTGCCTGGAGCACTAGCGGGGGGTATACCGGGGAGCTGTTTTTT. Translation gives CAWSTSGGYTGELFF.

This clone was detected a few times. This rearrangement joins TRBV5-1 to TRBJ2-3; D unclear. CDR1 and CDR2 (germline): SGHRS, YFSETQ. The CDR3 is made up of 12 amino acids. The V gene lost 1 base and the J gene lost 6 bases, with 6 bases spanning the gap. The CDR3 nucleotides read TGCGCCAGCAGCTTGAGTGGTGATACGCAGTATTTT. It encodes CASSLSGDTQYF.

The V call is TRBV7-8, the J call TRBJ1-1; D call uncertain. CDR1 is SGHVS and CDR2 is FQNEAQ in the germline V gene. The V end lost 7 bases, the J end lost 7 bases, and 13 bases lay between the germline ends. CDR3 length: 12 residues. CDR3 bases: TGTGCCAGCACCGAAAATGGAGGTGAAGCTTTCTTT. Protein sequence: CASTENGGEAFF.

In this sample, this clone turned up a few times. The chain uses TRBV2 and TRBJ1-1; D is undetermined. From germline, CDR1 is SNHLY and CDR2 FYNNEI. V was clipped by 0 bases and J by 7 bases, with 6 bases between them. The CDR3 consists of 12 residues. The CDR3 coding sequence is TGTGCCAGCAGTGAAGCGACCCGTGAAGCTTTCTTT. This gives the protein CASSEATREAFF. Based on the CDR3 plus reference TRBV2 and TRBJ1-1, the full variable domain is EPEVTQTPSHQVTQMGQEVILRCVPISNHLYFYWYRQILGQKVEFLVSFYNNEISEKSEIFDDQFSVERPDGSNFTLKIRSTKLEDSAMYFCASSEATREAFFGQGTRLTVV.

The rearrangement uses TRBV11-2 and TRBJ1-1, with a weak D call TRBD1 (5 bases). The V gene lost 5 bases and the J gene lost 0 bases, with 13 bases spanning the gap. The CDR3 spans 15 residues. Per the germline V gene, CDR1 is SGHAT and CDR2 is FQNNGV. This chain's CDR3 is CASSPRGGMNTEAFF. CDR3 DNA: TGTGCCAGCAGCCCAAGGGGTGGTATGAACACTGAAGCTTTCTTT. Combining the CDR3 with reference TRBV11-2 and TRBJ1-1 gives the whole variable domain EAGVAQSPRYKIIEKRQSVAFWCNPISGHATLYWYQQILGQGPKLLIQFQNNGVVDDSQLPKDRFSAERLKGVDSTLKIQPAKLEDSAVYLCASSPRGGMNTEAFFGQGTRLTVV.

The chain carries TRBV5-5 and TRBJ2-7; 8 bases align to TRBD1. There are 16 residues in the CDR3. The germline V gene has CDR1 SGHKS and CDR2 YYEKEE (reference sequence). V trimming: 4 bases; J trimming: 6 bases; junction bases outside the gene matches: 15. CDR3 residues: CASSNPTGVRWGEQYF. The CDR3 DNA sequence: TGTGCCAGCAGCAACCCGACAGGGGTCCGCTGGGGCGAGCAGTACTTC.

The chain joins TRBV27 to TRBJ1-5; D remains unclear. CDR3 length: 15 residues. Between the trimmed V and J ends, which lost 1 base and 4 bases, there was a span of 11 bases. In germline, CDR1 is MNHEY, CDR2 SMNVEV (reference sequence). CDR3 DNA sequence: TGTGCCAGCAGTTTATTAGCAGACGGTAATCAGCCCCAGCATTTT. It translates to CASSLLADGNQPQHF.

This clone was recorded a few times. This chain links TRBV29-1 with TRBJ2-7; no clear D. The CDR3 sequence is 11 residues long. Germline values: CDR1 SQVTM, CDR2 ANQGSEA. Between the trimmed V and J ends, which lost 7 bases and 0 bases, there was a span of 7 bases. The CDR3 region is CSAGSSYEQYF. The CDR3 nucleotides read TGCAGCGCAGGAAGCTCCTACGAGCAGTACTTC.

The rearrangement links TRBV27 to TRBJ2-7, with 9 bases matching TRBD1. Germline V lookup: CDR1 MNHEY, CDR2 SMNVEV (reference sequence). J lost 4 bases, V lost 4 bases, and 11 bases had no gene match. The CDR3 extends over 16 amino acids. The CDR3 bases are TGTGCCAGCAGTTCACCTCCGGGACAGGGTTTATACGAGCAGTACTTC. Amino acid sequence: CASSSPPGQGLYEQYF.

The genes are TRBV29-1 and TRBJ2-3; TRBD1 might be the D (6 bases). This CDR3 contains 13 residues. V lost 0 bases and J lost 7, with 11 bases in between. The germline gives CDR1 SQVTM, CDR2 ANQGSEA. The CDR3 DNA reads TGCAGCGTTGAAGATCGTGGACAGAATACGCAGTATTTT. Translation: CSVEDRGQNTQYF.

The chain combines TRBV7-8 with TRBJ2-7, with 8 bases lining up with TRBD1. J was trimmed by 3 bases and V by 3 bases; bases with no gene match: 4. Germline V CDR1 and CDR2: SGHVS, FQNEAQ. The CDR3 extends over 14 amino acids. DNA for the CDR3: TGTGCCAGCAGCTTTGCCGACAGGGGCTACGAGCAGTACTTC. This encodes CASSFADRGYEQYF.

This clone appeared once. V and J are TRBV6-5 and TRBJ2-7; 7 bases match TRBD2. J lost 5 bases, V lost 2 bases, and 9 bases had no gene match. The germline V gene encodes CDR1 MNHEY and CDR2 SVGAGI. The CDR3 length is 15 residues. CDR3 DNA sequence: TGTGCCAGCAGTTACACAAGCAGGCTAGCGGACGAGCAGTACTTC. As protein: CASSYTSRLADEQYF.

This chain uses TRBV18 with TRBJ1-2; D is uncertain. Germline CDR1 and CDR2: KGHSH and LQKENI. V gave up 5 bases and J gave up 2 bases, with 9 bases separating them. This CDR3 spans 13 amino acids. The CDR3 protein is CASSSAENYGYTF. The CDR3 DNA is TGTGCCAGCTCATCGGCAGAGAACTATGGCTACACCTTC. Full variable domain (remainder filled in from reference TRBV18 and TRBJ1-2): NAGVMQNPRHLVRRRGQEARLRCSPMKGHSHVYWYRQLPEEGLKFMVYLQKENIIDESGMPKERFSAEFPKEGPSILRIQQVVRGDSAAYFCASSSAENYGYTFGSGTRLTVV.

The chain joins TRBV30 to TRBJ2-3, with D possibly called TRBD1 or TRBD2 (7 bases each). There are 14 residues in the CDR3. V shed 4 bases and J shed 6 bases, with 17 bases lying between them. Per the germline V gene, CDR1 is GTSNPN and CDR2 is SVGIG (reference sequence). The CDR3 DNA follows: TGTGCCTGGATGGGAGGGGGCAGCTCGGATACGCAGTATTTT. Its protein is CAWMGGGSSDTQYF.

The V and J genes are TRBV25-1 and TRBJ2-3; 12 bases agree with TRBD1. Germline V lookup: CDR1 MGHDK, CDR2 SYGVNS. There are 15 residues in the CDR3. Trimming cost V 6 bases and J 6 bases; bases outside gene matches: 7. In DNA, the CDR3 is TGTGCCAGCAGGACCCCGGGACAGGGGGCGGATACGCAGTATTTT. It translates to CASRTPGQGADTQYF.